This TCR beta chain was profiled in a study of human T cells and chemical hapten exposure. V was shortened by 0 bases and J by 6 bases, with 10 bases between the two germline ends. Germline CDR1 reads SGHRS; CDR2 reads YFSETQ. The CDR3 sequence is 14 residues long. TCRdb processed the RACE reads anew with MiXCR; each CDR3 protein has one entry. This table holds 180,000 or so distinct CDR3 sequences, about 22% found once. Specified time point: patch test 1, 2 weeks after DPC sensitization. Treatment noted: therapeutic diphenylcyclopropenone sensitization with weekly scalp DPC. Sample donors consisted of patients with alopecia, aged 18 to 70 years, who were suitable for DPC. Findings of the study overall: TCRs whose frequency exceeded 1 in 1000 remained the same following DPC sensitization.

This clonotype was observed a few times. Its matching antigen is unknown. Sample: whole blood, taken in connection with sensitization to the hapten diphenylcyclopropenone (DPC). V and J are TRBV5-1 and TRBJ1-5; TRBD1 might be the D (5 bases). This sequence originates from a woman aged 45-60 years with alopecia areata. Some clones in this sample may be carry-over from other donors' samples. CDR3 residues: CASSLEGTGQPQHF. The CDR3 nucleotides read TGCGCCAGCAGCTTGGAAGGGACTGGTCAGCCCCAGCATTTT.